Listed below are T cell receptor beta chains from one sample, sequenced in a study of T cells in Graves' hyperthyroidism and ophthalmopathy. TCRdb ran MiXCR on the multiplex PCR reads and lists one entry per CDR3 protein. This sample carries around 300,000 distinct CDR3 sequences, about an eighth of them seen once, and the ten largest clones take around 7.9%. The sequencing input was blood. Receptors originate from a woman in her thirties with Graves' hyperthyroidism that later progressed to Graves' ophthalmopathy. Each CDR3 is given with its conserved first and last residue. The order of the fields is D gene, J gene, clone size, V gene, CDR3 protein, CDR3 DNA. The D gene is left open where the match is weak. Size values are once, few and many counts, or a class for expanded clones, and some rows have none.

d_gene: -; j_gene: TRBJ2-3; abundance: -; v_gene: TRBV2; CDR3aa: CASSDNSGTSTDTQYF; CDR3nt: TGTGCCAGCAGTGACAATAGCGGAACTAGCACAGATACGCAGTATTTT
d_gene: -; j_gene: TRBJ1-5; abundance: many; v_gene: TRBV5-5; CDR3aa: CASSLDNNQPQHF; CDR3nt: TGTGCCAGCAGCTTGGACAACAATCAGCCCCAGCATTTT
d_gene: -; j_gene: TRBJ1-1; abundance: -; v_gene: TRBV27; CDR3aa: CASSLFPGGGEAFF; CDR3nt: TGTGCCAGCAGTTTATTCCCTGGGGGGGGTGAAGCTTTCTTT
d_gene: -; j_gene: TRBJ2-3; abundance: -; v_gene: TRBV11-2; CDR3aa: CASSSSITFGTGRDTDTQYF; CDR3nt: TGTGCCAGCAGCTCATCTATAACGTTCGGGACCGGACGGGACACAGATACGCAGTATTTT
d_gene: TRBD2; j_gene: TRBJ2-5; abundance: many; v_gene: TRBV29-1; CDR3aa: CSVEVLAGGPVKTQYF; CDR3nt: TGCAGCGTTGAAGTGCTAGCGGGAGGGCCCGTGAAGACCCAGTACTTC
d_gene: TRBD2; j_gene: TRBJ2-3; abundance: many; v_gene: TRBV18; CDR3aa: CASSPRGLTSTDTQYF; CDR3nt: TGTGCCAGCTCACCAAGGGGACTAACTAGCACAGATACGCAGTATTTT
d_gene: -; j_gene: TRBJ2-1; abundance: many; v_gene: TRBV7-2; CDR3aa: CASSLVQSGPYNEQFF; CDR3nt: TGTGCCAGCAGCTTAGTTCAGAGCGGTCCTTACAATGAGCAGTTCTTC
d_gene: TRBD2; j_gene: TRBJ2-1; abundance: few; v_gene: TRBV19; CDR3aa: CASSRPRAGVTNEQFF; CDR3nt: TGTGCCAGTAGTAGACCTAGGGCGGGAGTCACCAATGAGCAGTTCTTC
d_gene: -; j_gene: TRBJ1-5; abundance: many; v_gene: TRBV30; CDR3aa: CAWSTVLRTDKPQHF; CDR3nt: TGTGCCTGGAGTACCGTTCTTAGGACAGACAAACCCCAGCATTTT
d_gene: TRBD2; j_gene: TRBJ2-7; abundance: -; v_gene: TRBV2; CDR3aa: CASSETGGINEQYF; CDR3nt: TGTGCCAGCAGTGAGACGGGAGGGATTAACGAGCAGTACTTC
d_gene: TRBD1; j_gene: TRBJ1-2; abundance: many; v_gene: TRBV27; CDR3aa: CATPQGASSPGHYGYTF; CDR3nt: TGTGCCACCCCTCAGGGGGCTTCTAGCCCTGGGCATTATGGCTACACCTTC
d_gene: -; j_gene: TRBJ1-5; abundance: -; v_gene: TRBV4-1; CDR3aa: CASSQDSGIYSNQPQHF; CDR3nt: TGCGCCAGCAGCCAAGATTCGGGGATTTATAGCAATCAGCCCCAGCATTTT
d_gene: TRBD2; j_gene: TRBJ2-7; abundance: many; v_gene: TRBV20-1; CDR3aa: CSAPPRAGAGEEQYF; CDR3nt: TGCAGTGCTCCTCCAAGGGCGGGAGCTGGTGAAGAGCAGTACTTC
d_gene: -; j_gene: TRBJ1-1; abundance: many; v_gene: TRBV20-1; CDR3aa: CSASGTVNTEAFF; CDR3nt: TGCAGTGCTAGCGGGACGGTGAACACTGAAGCTTTCTTT
d_gene: TRBD1; j_gene: TRBJ2-7; abundance: many; v_gene: TRBV13; CDR3aa: CASSKRDRGYEQYF; CDR3nt: TGTGCCAGCAGCAAGAGGGACAGGGGCTACGAGCAGTACTTC
d_gene: TRBD1; j_gene: TRBJ1-2; abundance: many; v_gene: TRBV13; CDR3aa: CASSFTGDHGYTF; CDR3nt: TGTGCCAGCAGCTTTACAGGGGACCATGGCTACACCTTC
d_gene: -; j_gene: TRBJ2-5; abundance: many; v_gene: TRBV7-3; CDR3aa: CASSLWDAETQYF; CDR3nt: TGTGCCAGCAGTTTGTGGGACGCAGAGACCCAGTACTTC
d_gene: TRBD1; j_gene: TRBJ2-7; abundance: many; v_gene: TRBV3-1; CDR3aa: CASSQRRTGPGGEQYF; CDR3nt: TGTGCCAGCAGCCAGCGGAGGACAGGGCCCGGGGGCGAGCAGTACTTC
d_gene: -; j_gene: TRBJ2-1; abundance: many; v_gene: TRBV30; CDR3aa: CAWSLVLGNEQFF; CDR3nt: TGTGCCTGGAGTTTGGTCTTAGGGAATGAGCAGTTCTTC
d_gene: TRBD2; j_gene: TRBJ2-7; abundance: few; v_gene: TRBV11-3; CDR3aa: CASSLLPPPSGSYSSYEQYF; CDR3nt: TGTGCCAGCAGCTTACTCCCCCCGCCTAGCGGGAGTTATAGCTCCTACGAGCAGTACTTC
d_gene: TRBD2; j_gene: TRBJ2-7; abundance: many; v_gene: TRBV5-1; CDR3aa: CASSSGTSGRLSYEQYF; CDR3nt: TGCGCCAGCAGCTCGGGGACTAGCGGGCGACTCTCCTACGAGCAGTACTTC
d_gene: TRBD2; j_gene: TRBJ2-2; abundance: many; v_gene: TRBV27; CDR3aa: CASRLAENLAGELFF; CDR3nt: TGTGCCAGCAGACTAGCGGAAAACCTAGCCGGGGAGCTGTTTTTT
d_gene: -; j_gene: TRBJ1-6; abundance: -; v_gene: TRBV30; CDR3aa: CAWSSSYNSPLHF; CDR3nt: TGTGCCTGGAGTAGCTCCTATAATTCACCCCTCCACTTT
d_gene: -; j_gene: TRBJ2-1; abundance: few; v_gene: TRBV19; CDR3aa: CASSIVAGTLDEQFF; CDR3nt: TGTGCCAGTAGTATAGTTGCAGGGACGTTGGATGAGCAGTTCTTC
d_gene: -; j_gene: TRBJ1-1; abundance: many; v_gene: TRBV7-3; CDR3aa: CASSVDSWTEAFF; CDR3nt: TGTGCCAGCAGTGTGGACAGCTGGACTGAAGCTTTCTTT
d_gene: -; j_gene: TRBJ2-1; abundance: many; v_gene: TRBV29-1; CDR3aa: CSVEGAFGSYNEQFF; CDR3nt: TGCAGCGTTGAGGGGGCCTTCGGCTCCTACAATGAGCAGTTCTTC
d_gene: TRBD2; j_gene: TRBJ2-3; abundance: few; v_gene: TRBV4-1; CDR3aa: CASSWTSGRGDTQYF; CDR3nt: TGCGCCAGCAGCTGGACTAGCGGGAGAGGGGATACGCAGTATTTT
d_gene: -; j_gene: TRBJ1-2; abundance: many; v_gene: TRBV12-3/TRBV12-4; CDR3aa: CASSPGGLNYGYTF; CDR3nt: TGTGCCAGCAGTCCTGGGGGACTCAACTATGGCTACACCTTC